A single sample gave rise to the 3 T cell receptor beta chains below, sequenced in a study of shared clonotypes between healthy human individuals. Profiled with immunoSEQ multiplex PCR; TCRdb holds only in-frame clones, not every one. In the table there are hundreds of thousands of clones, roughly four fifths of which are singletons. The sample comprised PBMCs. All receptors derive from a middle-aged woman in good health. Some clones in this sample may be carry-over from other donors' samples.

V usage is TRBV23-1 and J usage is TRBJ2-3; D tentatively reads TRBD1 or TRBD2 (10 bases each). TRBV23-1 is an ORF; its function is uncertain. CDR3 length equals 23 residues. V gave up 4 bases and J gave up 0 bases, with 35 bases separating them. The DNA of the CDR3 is TGCGCCAGCAGTCTAGAGGACAGGGGGGGAGGAAGGACTAGCGGCTCTAGCACAGATACGCAGTATTTT. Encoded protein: CASSLEDRGGGRTSGSSTDTQYF.

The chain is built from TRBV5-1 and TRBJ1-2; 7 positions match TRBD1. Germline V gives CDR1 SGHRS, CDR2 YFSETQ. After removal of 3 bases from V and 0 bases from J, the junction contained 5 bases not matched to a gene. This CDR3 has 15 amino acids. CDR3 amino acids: CASSYTGVSNYGYTF. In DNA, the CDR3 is TGCGCCAGCAGCTATACAGGGGTTTCTAACTATGGCTACACCTTC.

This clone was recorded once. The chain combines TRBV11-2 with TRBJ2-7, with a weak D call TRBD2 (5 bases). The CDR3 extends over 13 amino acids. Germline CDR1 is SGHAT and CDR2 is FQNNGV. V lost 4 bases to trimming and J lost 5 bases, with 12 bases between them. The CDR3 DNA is TGTGCCAGCAGCTGGTGGGAGAGCGACGAGCAGTACTTC. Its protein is CASSWWESDEQYF.